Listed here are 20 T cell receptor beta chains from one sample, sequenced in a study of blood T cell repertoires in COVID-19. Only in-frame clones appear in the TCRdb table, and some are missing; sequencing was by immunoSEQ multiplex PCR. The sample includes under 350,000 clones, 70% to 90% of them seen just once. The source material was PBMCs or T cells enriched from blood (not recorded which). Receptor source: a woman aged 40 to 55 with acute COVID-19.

The CDR3 DNA reads as TGTGCCAGCAGTTATCCCACGCGTTGGCAGGGACAAAGCCCCTACGAGCAGTACTTC. It is translated as CASSYPTRWQGQSPYEQYF. This chain connects TRBV6-2 or TRBV6-3 to TRBJ2-7, with D perhaps matching TRBD1 (6 bases). Germline assignment: CDR1 MNHEY and CDR2 SVGEGT. Trimming took 3 bases from V and 2 from J, leaving 26 bases between them. CDR3 length equals 19 residues.

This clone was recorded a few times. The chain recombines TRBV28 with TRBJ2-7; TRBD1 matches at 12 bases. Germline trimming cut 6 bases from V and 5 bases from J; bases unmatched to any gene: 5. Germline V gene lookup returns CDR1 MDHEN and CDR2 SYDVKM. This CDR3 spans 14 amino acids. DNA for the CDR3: TGTGCCAGCAGGCCGGGACAGGGGGCTAACGAGCAGTACTTC. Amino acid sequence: CASRPGQGANEQYF. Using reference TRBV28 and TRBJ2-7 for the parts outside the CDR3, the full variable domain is DVKVTQSSRYLVKRTGEKVFLECVQDMDHENMFWYRQDPGLGLRLIYFSYDVKMKEKGDIPEGYSVSREKKERFSLILESASTNQTSMYLCASRPGQGANEQYFGPGTRLTVT.

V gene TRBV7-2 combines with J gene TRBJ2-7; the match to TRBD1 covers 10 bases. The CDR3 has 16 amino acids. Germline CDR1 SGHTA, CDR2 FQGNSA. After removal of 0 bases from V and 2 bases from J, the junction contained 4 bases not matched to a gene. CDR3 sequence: CASSLAPGTGAYEQYF. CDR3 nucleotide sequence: TGTGCCAGCAGCTTAGCCCCTGGGACAGGGGCCTACGAGCAGTACTTC.

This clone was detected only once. The CDR3 protein is CATSDFQAGINEQFF. In DNA form, the CDR3 reads TGTGCCACCAGTGATTTTCAAGCAGGGATCAATGAGCAGTTCTTC. V gene TRBV24-1 combines with J gene TRBJ2-1, with D maybe TRBD1 (5 bases). The CDR3 has 15 amino acids. CDR1 is KGHDR, CDR2 SFDVKD, per germline. Trimming took 1 base from V and 6 from J, leaving 12 bases between them.

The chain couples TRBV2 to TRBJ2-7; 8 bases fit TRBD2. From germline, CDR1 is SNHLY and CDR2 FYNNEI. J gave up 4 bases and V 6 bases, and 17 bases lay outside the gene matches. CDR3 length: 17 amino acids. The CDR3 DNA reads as TGTGCCAGCAGGGAGGAAGAGTACGTCGGGGGGGCATACGAGCAGTACTTC. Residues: CASREEEYVGGAYEQYF.

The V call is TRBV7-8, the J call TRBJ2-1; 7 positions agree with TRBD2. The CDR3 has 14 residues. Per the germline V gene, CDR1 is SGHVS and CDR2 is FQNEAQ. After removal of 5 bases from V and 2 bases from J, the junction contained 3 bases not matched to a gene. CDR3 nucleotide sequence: TGTGCCAGCAGCGTAGGACTAGCCTACAATGAGCAGTTCTTC. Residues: CASSVGLAYNEQFF.

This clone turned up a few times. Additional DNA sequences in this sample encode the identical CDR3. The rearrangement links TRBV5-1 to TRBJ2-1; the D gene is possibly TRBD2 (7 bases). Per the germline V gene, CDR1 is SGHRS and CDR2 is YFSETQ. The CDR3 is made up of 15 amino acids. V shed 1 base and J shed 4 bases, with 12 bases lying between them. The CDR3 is CASSLLSGTYNEQFF. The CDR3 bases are TGCGCCAGCAGCTTGTTGAGCGGGACATACAATGAGCAGTTCTTC.

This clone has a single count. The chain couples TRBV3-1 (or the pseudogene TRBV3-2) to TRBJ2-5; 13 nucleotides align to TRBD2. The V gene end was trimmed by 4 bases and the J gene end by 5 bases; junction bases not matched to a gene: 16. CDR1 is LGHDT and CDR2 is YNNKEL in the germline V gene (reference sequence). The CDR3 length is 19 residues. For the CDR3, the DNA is TGTGCCAGCAGCCCTTTTGCACTAGCGGGGGGGCCGGTTTGGGAGACCCAGTACTTC. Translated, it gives CASSPFALAGGPVWETQYF.

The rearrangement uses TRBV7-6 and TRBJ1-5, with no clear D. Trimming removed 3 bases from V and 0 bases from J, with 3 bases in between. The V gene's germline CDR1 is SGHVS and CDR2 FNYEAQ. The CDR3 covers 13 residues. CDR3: CASSLASNQPQHF. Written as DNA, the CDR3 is TGTGCCAGCAGCTTGGCTAGCAATCAGCCCCAGCATTTT.

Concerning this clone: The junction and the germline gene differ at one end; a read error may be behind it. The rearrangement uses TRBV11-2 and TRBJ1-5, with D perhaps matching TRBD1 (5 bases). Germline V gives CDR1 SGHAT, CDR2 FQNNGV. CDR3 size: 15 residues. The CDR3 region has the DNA TGTGCCAGCAGCCTAGACGGAGGGGTTGGTCAGCCCCAGCATTTT. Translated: CASSLDGGVGQPQHF.

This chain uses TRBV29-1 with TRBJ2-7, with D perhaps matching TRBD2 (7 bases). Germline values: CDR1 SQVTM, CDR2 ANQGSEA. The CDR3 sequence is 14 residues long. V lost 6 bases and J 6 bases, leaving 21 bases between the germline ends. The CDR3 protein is CSVILGGRKAEQYF. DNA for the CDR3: TGCAGCGTCATCTTGGGGGGGCGCAAGGCCGAGCAGTACTTC.

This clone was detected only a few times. The CDR3 reads CASSKNRGNTEAFF. CDR3 nucleotides: TGTGCCAGCAGTAAAAACAGGGGGAACACTGAAGCTTTCTTT. The V and J genes are TRBV9 and TRBJ1-1; 7 bases map to TRBD1. Germline trimming cut 5 bases from V and 1 base from J; bases unmatched to any gene: 5. Germline CDR1 SGDLS, CDR2 YYNGEE. CDR3 size: 14 residues.

CDR3 amino acids: CSVQGQGVTEAFF. The CDR3 DNA follows: TGCAGCGTTCAGGGGCAGGGGGTCACTGAAGCTTTCTTT. J is TRBJ1-1 and V is TRBV29-1, with 7 positions matching TRBD1. CDR1 is SQVTM and CDR2 is ANQGSEA in the germline V gene. The CDR3 sequence is 13 residues long. V was clipped by 5 bases and J by 4 bases; unmatched bases: 7. Full variable domain (outside the CDR3, taken from reference TRBV29-1 and TRBJ1-1): SAVISQKPSRDICQRGTSLTIQCQVDSQVTMMFWYRQQPGQSLTLIATANQGSEATYESGFVIDKFPISRPNLTFSTLTVSNMSPEDSSIYLCSVQGQGVTEAFFGQGTRLTVV.

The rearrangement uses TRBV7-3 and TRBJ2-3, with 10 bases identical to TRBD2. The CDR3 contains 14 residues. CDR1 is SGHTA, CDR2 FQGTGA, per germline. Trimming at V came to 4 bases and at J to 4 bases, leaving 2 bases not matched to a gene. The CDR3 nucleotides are TGTGCCAGCAGCTCAGCGGGGGGGCCAGATACGCAGTATTTT. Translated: CASSSAGGPDTQYF.

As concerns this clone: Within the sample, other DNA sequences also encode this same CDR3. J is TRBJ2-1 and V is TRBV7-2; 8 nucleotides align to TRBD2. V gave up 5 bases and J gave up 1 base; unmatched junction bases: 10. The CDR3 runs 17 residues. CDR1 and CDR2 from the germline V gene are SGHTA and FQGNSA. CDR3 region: CASSPHPGGLSYNEQFF. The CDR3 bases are TGTGCCAGCAGCCCACACCCGGGGGGGCTTTCCTACAATGAGCAGTTCTTC.

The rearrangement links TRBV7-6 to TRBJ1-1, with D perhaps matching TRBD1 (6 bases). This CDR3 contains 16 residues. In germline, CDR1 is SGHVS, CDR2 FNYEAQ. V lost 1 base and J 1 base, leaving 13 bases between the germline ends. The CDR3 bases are TGTGCCAGCAGCTTAGAGCCCGGGACACCGAACACTGAAGCTTTCTTT. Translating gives CASSLEPGTPNTEAFF.

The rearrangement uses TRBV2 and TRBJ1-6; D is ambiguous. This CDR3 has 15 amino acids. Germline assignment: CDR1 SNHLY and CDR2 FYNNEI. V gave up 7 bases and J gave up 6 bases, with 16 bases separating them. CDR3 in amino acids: CASTPEGSTNSPLHF. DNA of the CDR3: TGTGCCAGCACCCCAGAGGGATCCACTAATTCACCCCTCCACTTT.

The CDR3 protein is CASSSPHRRRDRATDTQYF. CDR3 DNA: TGTGCCAGCAGCTCCCCTCACAGGCGACGGGACAGGGCCACAGATACGCAGTATTTT. This chain connects TRBV7-9 to TRBJ2-3, with 9 bases lining up with TRBD1. The V gene end was trimmed by 4 bases and the J gene end by 2 bases; junction bases not matched to a gene: 16. The CDR3 contains 19 residues. The germline gives CDR1 SEHNR, CDR2 FQNEAQ (reference sequence).

The CDR3 protein is CASSFLKSSGNTIYF. Here the CDR3 DNA reads TGTGCCAGCAGCTTTCTAAAGAGCTCTGGAAACACCATATATTTT. The gene calls are TRBV7-9 and TRBJ1-3; no clear D gene. Germline CDR1 SEHNR, CDR2 FQNEAQ (reference sequence). The CDR3 contains 15 residues. V lost 3 bases and J lost 0, with 9 bases in between.

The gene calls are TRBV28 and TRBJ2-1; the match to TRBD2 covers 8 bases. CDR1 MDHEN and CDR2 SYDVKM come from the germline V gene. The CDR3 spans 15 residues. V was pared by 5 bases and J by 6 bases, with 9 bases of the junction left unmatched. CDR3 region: CASSIGRAWGNEQFF. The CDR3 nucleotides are TGTGCCAGCAGTATCGGGAGGGCCTGGGGCAATGAGCAGTTCTTC.